The 18 T cell receptor beta chains in this list originate from one sample, sequenced in a study of cytomegalovirus exposure and HLA in healthy donors. The study ran its PCR with 60 Vbeta and 13 Jbeta primers. Method: immunoSEQ multiplex PCR; TCRdb's copy keeps in-frame clones and lacks some. Among about 150,000 clones, more than 60% were seen once, and the ten largest hold roughly 1.4%. The sample was PBMCs. The receptors come from a woman in her twenties or thirties in good health and CMV-seropositive.

The chain links TRBV6-5 to TRBJ2-5; a possible D gene is TRBD1 (5 bases). Trimming left V 6 bases short and J 3 bases short, with 14 bases between. The CDR3 contains 14 residues. Germline CDR1 is MNHEY and CDR2 is SVGAGI. The DNA for the CDR3 is TGTGCCAGCAGATTCCCGGACACCAAAGAGACCCAGTACTTC. Amino acid sequence: CASRFPDTKETQYF.

This clone was picked up a small number of times. The rearrangement links TRBV28 to TRBJ2-1, with 12 bases aligning to TRBD2. Germline V lookup: CDR1 MDHEN, CDR2 SYDVKM. The V gene end was trimmed by 6 bases and the J gene end by 4 bases; junction bases not matched to a gene: 1. The CDR3 covers 14 residues. The CDR3 sequence: CASRGLAGYNEQFF. CDR3 nucleotides: TGTGCCAGCAGAGGACTAGCGGGGTACAATGAGCAGTTCTTC.

Here the CDR3 DNA reads TGCGCCAGCAGCCAAGAGTACACTGGAGCCGAGCAGTACTTC. It specifies CASSQEYTGAEQYF. The chain couples TRBV4-1 to TRBJ2-7; D call uncertain. Looked up from germline, CDR1 is MGHRA and CDR2 is YSYEKL. V lost 0 bases, J lost 6 bases, and 12 bases lay in between. The CDR3 runs to 14 residues.

The chain recombines TRBV5-1 with TRBJ2-5, with a tentative D call TRBD2 (6 bases). The CDR3 totals 14 residues. Germline V gene lookup returns CDR1 SGHRS and CDR2 YFSETQ. V was pared by 0 bases and J by 2 bases, with 8 bases between. In nucleotides, the CDR3 is TGCGCCAGCAGCTTGGCGGGAGAACAAGAGACCCAGTACTTC. Encoded protein: CASSLAGEQETQYF.

This clone was observed a handful of times. Here the CDR3 reads CASSSLTSSETQYF. CDR3 nucleotides: TGCGCCAGCAGCTCGCTGACTAGCTCAGAGACCCAGTACTTC. V gene TRBV5-1 combines with J gene TRBJ2-5, with TRBD2 identical over 7 bases. The CDR3 length is 14 residues. Germline V gene data show CDR1 as SGHRS and CDR2 as YFSETQ. Trimming at V came to 3 bases and at J to 4 bases, leaving 6 bases not matched to a gene.

This clone was detected only a few times. The chain has TRBV4-3 and TRBJ2-1; 7 bases match TRBD1. The germline V gene has CDR1 LGHNA and CDR2 YSLEER. The CDR3 loop spans 18 amino acids. With V trimmed by 2 bases and J by 2 bases, 12 bases remained unmatched. CDR3 nucleotide sequence: TGCGCCAGCAGCCAATCTTACCTAGGACAGGAGGCCTACAATGAGCAGTTCTTC. It translates to CASSQSYLGQEAYNEQFF.

V is TRBV29-1 and J is TRBJ1-1, with D maybe TRBD1 (6 bases). The CDR3 runs 12 residues. Germline CDR1 is SQVTM and CDR2 is ANQGSEA. V was cut by 4 bases and J by 9 bases, with 15 bases left in between. The CDR3 sequence: CSVARAGGQAFF. The DNA of the CDR3 is TGCAGCGTTGCACGGGCGGGGGGGCAAGCTTTCTTT. Full variable domain (missing parts from reference TRBV29-1 and TRBJ1-1): SAVISQKPSRDICQRGTSLTIQCQVDSQVTMMFWYRQQPGQSLTLIATANQGSEATYESGFVIDKFPISRPNLTFSTLTVSNMSPEDSSIYLCSVARAGGQAFFGQGTRLTVV.

The chain links TRBV10-3 to TRBJ2-3, with D perhaps matching TRBD2 (5 bases). V gave up 4 bases and J gave up 4 bases, with 9 bases separating them. Germline values: CDR1 ENHRY, CDR2 SYGVKD. The CDR3 loop spans 13 amino acids. This chain's CDR3 is CAISGTFADTQYF. The CDR3 DNA follows: TGTGCCATCAGTGGGACTTTTGCAGATACGCAGTATTTT.

This chain connects TRBV19 to TRBJ2-1; a weak D match, TRBD1 (5 bases). The CDR3 is 10 residues long. V was clipped by 6 bases and J by 8 bases, with 5 bases between them. CDR1 LNHDA and CDR2 SQIVND come from the germline V gene (reference sequence). The CDR3 bases are TGTGCCAGTAGAGGGGATGAGCAGTTCTTC. This gives the protein CASRGDEQFF.

V and J are TRBV30 and TRBJ1-2; 7 positions agree with TRBD1. Germline V gene sequence: CDR1 GTSNPN, CDR2 SVGIG (reference sequence). The CDR3 runs 15 residues. The V segment lost 1 base and the J segment 8 bases; nucleotides outside the gene matches: 13. The CDR3: CAWSEGQVGGGGYTF. The DNA for the CDR3 is TGTGCCTGGAGTGAAGGACAGGTGGGCGGAGGGGGCTACACCTTC.

The V call is TRBV5-1, the J call TRBJ2-7; maybe TRBD1 (6 bases). From germline, CDR1 is SGHRS and CDR2 YFSETQ. V lost 4 bases and J 4 bases, leaving 18 bases between the germline ends. The CDR3 extends over 15 amino acids. CDR3 amino acids: CASSPRDIGRYEQYF. Here the CDR3 DNA reads TGCGCCAGCAGCCCACGGGACATAGGACGGTACGAGCAGTACTTC.

This clone was picked up one time. V usage is TRBV5-6 and J usage is TRBJ1-4; D is unclear. V lost 1 base, J lost 1 base, and 11 bases lay in between. This CDR3 region has 16 residues. Germline-derived CDR1 and CDR2 are SGHDT and YYEEEE. The CDR3, as DNA: TGTGCCAGCAGCTTGTTGGGAGTGCAAACTAATGAAAAACTGTTTTTT. Its protein product is CASSLLGVQTNEKLFF.

The rearrangement joins TRBV5-1 to TRBJ1-3, with TRBD1 as a possible D gene (6 bases). Germline V gives CDR1 SGHRS, CDR2 YFSETQ. V was pared by 7 bases and J by 0 bases, with 11 bases between. The CDR3 has 14 residues. CDR3 coding DNA: TGCGCCAGCTCTCAGGGGTACTCTGGAAACACCATATATTTT. This translates into CASSQGYSGNTIYF.

V gene TRBV27 combines with J gene TRBJ2-1; possibly TRBD1 for D (5 bases). V was shortened by 2 bases and J by 2 bases, with 13 bases between the two germline ends. Germline values: CDR1 MNHEY, CDR2 SMNVEV (reference sequence). This CDR3 region has 16 residues. Written as DNA, the CDR3 is TGTGCCAGCAGTTTAGGGGCAGGGTTTACCTACAATGAGCAGTTCTTC. It translates to CASSLGAGFTYNEQFF.

This chain connects TRBV2 to TRBJ2-3; maybe TRBD2 (6 bases). From germline, CDR1 is SNHLY and CDR2 FYNNEI. The CDR3 sequence is 14 residues long. Trimming took 8 bases from V and 4 from J, leaving 16 bases between them. The CDR3 protein is CASEGGIAADTQYF. CDR3 bases: TGTGCCAGCGAGGGCGGGATAGCAGCAGATACGCAGTATTTT.

The chain joins TRBV11-2 to TRBJ2-4; weak D call: TRBD1 (5 bases). V dropped 5 bases and J dropped 0 bases, with 14 bases sitting between them. This CDR3 has 16 residues. Germline-derived CDR1 and CDR2 are SGHAT and FQNNGV. The CDR3 sequence: CASSRRGAEAKNIQYF. CDR3 nucleotide sequence: TGTGCCAGCAGCCGACGTGGGGCGGAAGCCAAAAACATTCAGTACTTC.

This clone was picked up one time. The rearrangement uses TRBV4-1 and TRBJ2-7, with D perhaps TRBD2 (6 bases). The CDR3 has 16 residues. V lost 1 base and J lost 4, with 17 bases in between. Germline CDR1 is MGHRA and CDR2 is YSYEKL. The DNA for the CDR3 is TGCGCCAGCAGCCAAGTTGCCGCGGGAACCCCTTACGAGCAGTACTTC. As protein: CASSQVAAGTPYEQYF.

This clone was found a few times. The chain joins TRBV19 to TRBJ2-5; D is undetermined. V gave up 4 bases and J gave up 4 bases, with 7 bases separating them. The germline V gene has CDR1 LNHDA and CDR2 SQIVND (reference sequence). The CDR3 is made up of 12 amino acids. The CDR3 sequence: CASSSGGETQYF. CDR3 DNA: TGTGCCAGTAGTAGCGGCGGAGAGACCCAGTACTTC.